These 11 T cell receptor beta chains share one sample of origin, sequenced in a study of blood T cell repertoires in COVID-19. Repertoires were generated with immunoSEQ multiplex PCR, while TCRdb's copy carries only in-frame clones and drops some. The data contain approximately 210,000 clones, roughly nine tenths of them singletons. The specimen sequenced was peripheral blood. The source is a man aged 30 to 39 with acute or convalescent COVID-19.

CDR3 protein: CAWSLAAASNEQFF. CDR3 DNA: TGTGCCTGGTCTCTAGCGGCCGCTTCCAATGAGCAGTTCTTC. The V and J genes are TRBV30 and TRBJ2-1; 7 nucleotides match TRBD2. CDR1 is GTSNPN, CDR2 SVGIG, per germline (reference sequence). The CDR3 spans 14 residues. With V trimmed by 5 bases and J by 6 bases, 10 bases remained unmatched.

V gene TRBV5-1 combines with J gene TRBJ1-2; no firm D call. CDR1 is SGHRS, CDR2 YFSETQ, per germline. The CDR3 runs 13 residues. Trimming left V 5 bases short and J 1 base short, with 9 bases between. In nucleotides, the CDR3 is TGCGCCAGCAGGGCCGAAATTAACTATGGCTACACCTTC. Translating it yields CASRAEINYGYTF.

The V call is TRBV7-3, the J call TRBJ2-2; D unclear. Per the germline V gene, CDR1 is SGHTA and CDR2 is FQGTGA. The V gene lost 5 bases and the J gene lost 5 bases, with 9 bases spanning the gap. The CDR3 sequence is 13 residues long. The CDR3 region has the DNA TGTGCCAGCAGCCCGCAGACTACCGGGGAGCTGTTTTTT. It specifies CASSPQTTGELFF.

The chain uses TRBV7-2 and TRBJ2-7; TRBD1 aligns across 8 bases. The CDR3 extends over 15 amino acids. Germline CDR1 reads SGHTA; CDR2 reads FQGNSA. V shed 1 base, J shed 7 bases, and the junction held 9 bases outside the gene matches. The CDR3 protein is CASSLDSQGAREQYF. In DNA, the CDR3 is TGTGCCAGCAGCTTAGATTCCCAGGGGGCTCGAGAGCAGTACTTC.

This clone was detected only once. The chain's CDR3 is CASSGTPRGEETQYF. The DNA of the CDR3 is TGCGCCAGCAGTGGAACCCCCCGCGGGGAAGAGACCCAGTACTTC. This sequence joins TRBV10-1 and TRBJ2-5; weak D call: TRBD2 (6 bases). Deletions cut 4 bases from V and 3 bases from J, with 15 bases between. Germline lookup yields CDR1 WNHNN and CDR2 SYGVQD (reference sequence). CDR3 length: 15 residues.

The chain carries TRBV5-6 and TRBJ2-7; 9 bases fit TRBD2. Germline V lookup: CDR1 SGHDT, CDR2 YYEEEE. This CDR3 is 14 amino acids long. Unmatched junction bases numbered 9, after V lost 4 bases and J lost 7 bases. As DNA, the CDR3 is TGTGCCAGCAGCCCCAGCGGGGGGCCTTCAGAGCAGTACTTC. Protein: CASSPSGGPSEQYF.

In this sample, this clone turned up once. This chain links TRBV19 with TRBJ2-5; D remains ambiguous. Deletions cut 2 bases from V and 2 bases from J, with 6 bases between. The CDR3 has 13 residues. Looked up from germline, CDR1 is LNHDA and CDR2 is SQIVND (reference sequence). CDR3 amino acids: CASSIRRQETQYF. In DNA, the CDR3 is TGTGCCAGTAGTATAAGGAGACAAGAGACCCAGTACTTC.

The J gene is TRBJ1-3, the V gene TRBV5-4; a weak D match, TRBD1 (6 bases). Germline CDR1 is SGHNT and CDR2 is YYREEE (reference sequence). This CDR3 is built from 14 residues. V lost 0 bases and J 4 bases, leaving 8 bases between the germline ends. This CDR3 reads CASSLDRAGNTIYF. The DNA of the CDR3 is TGTGCCAGCAGCTTGGACAGGGCCGGAAACACCATATATTTT.

The CDR3: CASSQVTQDEQYF. CDR3 nucleotide sequence: TGCGCCAGCAGCCAAGTCACTCAGGACGAGCAGTACTTC. The chain combines TRBV4-1 with TRBJ2-7; unclear D gene. The CDR3 has 13 amino acids. Germline CDR1 MGHRA, CDR2 YSYEKL. The V end lost 1 base, the J end lost 5 bases, and 9 bases lay between the germline ends.

Notes on this clone: This same CDR3 is encoded by further DNA sequences in the sample. J is TRBJ1-2 and V is TRBV14; D unclear. This CDR3 region has 13 residues. The germline CDR1 and CDR2 sequences are SGHDN and FVKESK. With 1 base removed from V and 2 bases from J, the gap between germline ends came to 5 bases. CDR3 residues: CASSQGRNYGYTF. CDR3 sequence (DNA): TGTGCCAGCAGCCAAGGCCGGAACTATGGCTACACCTTC.

The chain joins TRBV6-5 to TRBJ1-1; possible D gene TRBD1, 6 bases. There are 14 residues in the CDR3. V was trimmed by 6 bases and J by 7 bases, leaving 18 bases between them. The V gene's germline CDR1 is MNHEY and CDR2 SVGAGI. The chain's CDR3 is CASSVERGGSEAFF. In nucleotides, the CDR3 is TGTGCCAGCAGCGTTGAGAGGGGGGGAAGTGAAGCTTTCTTT.